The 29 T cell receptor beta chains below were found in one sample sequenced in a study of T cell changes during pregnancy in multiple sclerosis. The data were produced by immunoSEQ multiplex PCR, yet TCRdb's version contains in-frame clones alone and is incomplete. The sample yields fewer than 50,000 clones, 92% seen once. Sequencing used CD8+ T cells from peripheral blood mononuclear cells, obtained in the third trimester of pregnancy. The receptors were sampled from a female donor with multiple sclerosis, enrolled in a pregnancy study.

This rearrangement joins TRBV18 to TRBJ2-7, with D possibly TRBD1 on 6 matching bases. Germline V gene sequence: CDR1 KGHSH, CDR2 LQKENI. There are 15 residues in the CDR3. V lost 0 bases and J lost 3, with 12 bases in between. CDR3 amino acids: CASSPPVGGVYEQYF. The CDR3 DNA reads TGTGCCAGCTCACCACCGGTAGGGGGAGTCTACGAGCAGTACTTC.

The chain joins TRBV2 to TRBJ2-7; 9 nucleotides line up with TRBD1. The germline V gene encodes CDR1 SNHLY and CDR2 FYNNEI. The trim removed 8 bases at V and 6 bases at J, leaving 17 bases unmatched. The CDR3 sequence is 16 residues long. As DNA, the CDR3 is TGTGCCAGCTCCCGGGACAGGGCACCTGGACCCTTCGAGCAGTACTTC. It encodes CASSRDRAPGPFEQYF.

CDR3: CASSFILAGGADTQYF. DNA of the CDR3: TGTGCCAGCAGTTTCATACTAGCGGGAGGAGCAGATACGCAGTATTTT. This chain uses TRBV27 with TRBJ2-3; 12 bases agree with TRBD2. With V trimmed by 3 bases and J by 4 bases, 5 bases remained unmatched. Germline values: CDR1 MNHEY, CDR2 SMNVEV (reference sequence). This CDR3 is 16 amino acids long.

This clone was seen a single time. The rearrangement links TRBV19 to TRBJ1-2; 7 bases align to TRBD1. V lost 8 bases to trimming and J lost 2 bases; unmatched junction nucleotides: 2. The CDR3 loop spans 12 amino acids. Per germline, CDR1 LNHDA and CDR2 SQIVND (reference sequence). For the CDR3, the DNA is TGTGCCAGTTCCAGGGGGAACTATGGCTACACCTTC. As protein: CASSRGNYGYTF.

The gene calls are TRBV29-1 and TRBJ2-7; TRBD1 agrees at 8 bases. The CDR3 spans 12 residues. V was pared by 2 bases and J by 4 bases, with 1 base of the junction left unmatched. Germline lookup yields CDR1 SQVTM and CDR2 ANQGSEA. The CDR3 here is CSVETGGYEQYF. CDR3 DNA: TGCAGCGTTGAAACAGGGGGGTACGAGCAGTACTTC.

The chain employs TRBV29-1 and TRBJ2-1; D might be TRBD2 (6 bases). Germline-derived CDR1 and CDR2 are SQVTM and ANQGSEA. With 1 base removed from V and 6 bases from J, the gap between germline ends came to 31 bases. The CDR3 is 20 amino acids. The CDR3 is CSVEAPSRGAQVWRGNEQFF. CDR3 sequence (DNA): TGCAGCGTTGAAGCCCCCTCGAGAGGGGCCCAAGTTTGGAGGGGCAATGAGCAGTTCTTC.

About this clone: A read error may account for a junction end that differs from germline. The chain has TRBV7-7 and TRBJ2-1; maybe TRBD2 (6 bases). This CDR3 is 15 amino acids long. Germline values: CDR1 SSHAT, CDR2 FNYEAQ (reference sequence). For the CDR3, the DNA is TGTGCTAGCAGCTTCGGCTGGGGCGGGACGGATGAGCAGTTCTTC. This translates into CASSFGWGGTDEQFF.

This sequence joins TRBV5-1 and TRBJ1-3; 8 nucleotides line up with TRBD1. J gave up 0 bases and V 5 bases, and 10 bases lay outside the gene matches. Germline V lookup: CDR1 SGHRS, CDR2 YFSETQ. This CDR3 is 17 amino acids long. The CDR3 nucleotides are TGCGCCAGCAGGGGTAACAGGGGGACCGACTCTGGAAACACCATATATTTT. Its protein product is CASRGNRGTDSGNTIYF.

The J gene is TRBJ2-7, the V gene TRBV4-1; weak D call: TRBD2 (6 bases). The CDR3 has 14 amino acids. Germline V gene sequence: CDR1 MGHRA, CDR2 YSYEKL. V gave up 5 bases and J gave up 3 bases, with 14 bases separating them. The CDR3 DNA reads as TGCGCCAGCAGCGGCCGGGACTTAATCTACGAGCAGTACTTC. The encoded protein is CASSGRDLIYEQYF.

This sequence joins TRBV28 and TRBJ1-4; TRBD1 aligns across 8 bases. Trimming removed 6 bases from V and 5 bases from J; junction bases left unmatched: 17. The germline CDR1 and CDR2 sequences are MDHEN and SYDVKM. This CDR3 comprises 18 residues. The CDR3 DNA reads TGTGCCAGCAGAAATCGACAGGGGCGGACCCCCTGGAATGAAAAACTGTTTTTT. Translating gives CASRNRQGRTPWNEKLFF.

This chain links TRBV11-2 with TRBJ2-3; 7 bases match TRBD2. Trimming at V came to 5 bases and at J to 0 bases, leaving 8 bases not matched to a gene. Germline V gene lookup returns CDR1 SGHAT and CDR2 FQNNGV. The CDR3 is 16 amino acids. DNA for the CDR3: TGTGCCAGCAGCACGACTAGCTATAAGAGCACAGATACGCAGTATTTT. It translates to CASSTTSYKSTDTQYF.

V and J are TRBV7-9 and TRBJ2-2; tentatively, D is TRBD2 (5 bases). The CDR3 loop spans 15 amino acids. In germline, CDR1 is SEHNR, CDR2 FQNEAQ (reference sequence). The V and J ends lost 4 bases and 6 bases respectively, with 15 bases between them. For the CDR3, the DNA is TGTGCCAGCAGCTACGAGGGAGTTTCCCCCGGGGAGCTGTTTTTT. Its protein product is CASSYEGVSPGELFF.

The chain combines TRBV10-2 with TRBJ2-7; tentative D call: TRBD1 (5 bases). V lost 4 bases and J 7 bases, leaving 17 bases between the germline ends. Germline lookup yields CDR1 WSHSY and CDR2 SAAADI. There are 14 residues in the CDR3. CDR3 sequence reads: CASSGGYLGEEQYF. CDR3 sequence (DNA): TGCGCCAGCAGTGGGGGCTACCTTGGAGAAGAGCAGTACTTC.

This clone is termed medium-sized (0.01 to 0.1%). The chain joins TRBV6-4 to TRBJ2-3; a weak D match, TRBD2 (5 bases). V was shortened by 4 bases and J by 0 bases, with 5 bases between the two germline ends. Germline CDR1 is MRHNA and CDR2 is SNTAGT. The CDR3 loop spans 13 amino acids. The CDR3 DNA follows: TGTGCCAGCAGTGCTAGCAGCACAGATACGCAGTATTTT. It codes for CASSASSTDTQYF.

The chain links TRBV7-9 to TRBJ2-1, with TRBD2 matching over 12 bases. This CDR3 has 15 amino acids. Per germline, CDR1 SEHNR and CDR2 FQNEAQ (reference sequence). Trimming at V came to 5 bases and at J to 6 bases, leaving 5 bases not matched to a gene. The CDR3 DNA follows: TGTGCCAGCAGCACGACTAGCGGGAGCGGCAATGAGCAGTTCTTC. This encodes CASSTTSGSGNEQFF. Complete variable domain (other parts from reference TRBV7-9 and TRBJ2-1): DTGVSQNPRHKITKRGQNVTFRCDPISEHNRLYWYRQTLGQGPEFLTYFQNEAQLEKSRLLSDRFSAERPKGSFSTLEIQRTEQGDSAMYLCASSTTSGSGNEQFFGPGTRLTVL.

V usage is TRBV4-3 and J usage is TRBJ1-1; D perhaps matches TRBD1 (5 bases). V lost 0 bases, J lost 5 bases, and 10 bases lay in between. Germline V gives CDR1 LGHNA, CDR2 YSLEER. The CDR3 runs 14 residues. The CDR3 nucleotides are TGCGCCAGCAGCCAAGACAGGGCGCTGACTGAAGCTTTCTTT. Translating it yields CASSQDRALTEAFF.

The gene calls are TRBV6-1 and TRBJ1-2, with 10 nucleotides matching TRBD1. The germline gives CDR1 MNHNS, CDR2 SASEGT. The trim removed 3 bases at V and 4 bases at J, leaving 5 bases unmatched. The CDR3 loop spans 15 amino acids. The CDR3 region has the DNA TGTGCCAGCAGTGAGGGGACAGGGGAGGGCTATGGCTACACCTTC. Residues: CASSEGTGEGYGYTF.

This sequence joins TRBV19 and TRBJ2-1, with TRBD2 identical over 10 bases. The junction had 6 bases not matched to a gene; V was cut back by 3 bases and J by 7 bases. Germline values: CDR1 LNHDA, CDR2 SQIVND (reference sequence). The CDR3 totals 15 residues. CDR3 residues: CASSMSSGSKNEQFF. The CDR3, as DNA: TGTGCCAGTAGTATGTCTAGCGGGAGTAAAAATGAGCAGTTCTTC.

The CDR3 loop is CASSGGQPNTEAFF. In DNA, the CDR3 is TGTGCCAGCAGCGGGGGACAGCCTAACACTGAAGCTTTCTTT. This chain joins TRBV9 and TRBJ1-1; 7 nucleotides align to TRBD1. With 3 bases clipped from V and 2 bases from J, the junction kept 4 bases outside the gene matches. Looked up from germline, CDR1 is SGDLS and CDR2 is YYNGEE. The CDR3 runs to 14 residues.

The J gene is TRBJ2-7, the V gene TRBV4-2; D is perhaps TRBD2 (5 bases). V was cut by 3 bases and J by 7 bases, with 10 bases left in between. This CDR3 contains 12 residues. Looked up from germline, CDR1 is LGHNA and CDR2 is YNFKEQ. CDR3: CASSQDLAEQYF. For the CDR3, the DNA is TGTGCCAGCAGCCAGGACTTAGCGGAGCAGTACTTC.

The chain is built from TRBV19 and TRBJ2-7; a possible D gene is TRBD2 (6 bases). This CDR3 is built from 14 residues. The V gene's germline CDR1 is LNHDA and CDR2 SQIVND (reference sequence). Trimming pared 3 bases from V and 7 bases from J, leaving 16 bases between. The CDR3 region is CASSMSGPGGEQYF. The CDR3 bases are TGTGCCAGTAGTATGTCGGGGCCTGGGGGGGAGCAGTACTTC.

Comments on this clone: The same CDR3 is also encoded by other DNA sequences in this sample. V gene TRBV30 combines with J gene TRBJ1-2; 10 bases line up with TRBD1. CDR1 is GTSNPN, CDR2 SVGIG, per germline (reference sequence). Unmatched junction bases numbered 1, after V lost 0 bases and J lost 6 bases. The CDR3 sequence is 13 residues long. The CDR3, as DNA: TGTGCCTGGAGTGTCGGGACAGGGGATGGCTACACCTTC. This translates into CAWSVGTGDGYTF.

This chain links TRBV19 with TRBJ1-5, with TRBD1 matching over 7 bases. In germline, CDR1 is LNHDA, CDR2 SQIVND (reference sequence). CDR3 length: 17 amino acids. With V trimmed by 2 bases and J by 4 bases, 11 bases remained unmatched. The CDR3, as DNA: TGTGCCAGTAGTATACGACTCCAGACAGGGTCAAATCAGCCCCAGCATTTT. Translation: CASSIRLQTGSNQPQHF.

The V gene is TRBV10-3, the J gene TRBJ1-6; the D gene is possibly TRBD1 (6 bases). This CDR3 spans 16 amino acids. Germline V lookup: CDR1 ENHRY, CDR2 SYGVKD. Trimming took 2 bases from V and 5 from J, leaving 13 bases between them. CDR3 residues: CAISEPETGHNSPLHF. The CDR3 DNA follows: TGTGCCATCAGTGAGCCCGAGACAGGTCATAATTCACCCCTCCACTTT.

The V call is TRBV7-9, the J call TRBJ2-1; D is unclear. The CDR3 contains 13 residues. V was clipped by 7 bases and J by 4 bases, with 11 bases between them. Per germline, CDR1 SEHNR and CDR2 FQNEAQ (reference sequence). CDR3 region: CASTLPGYNEQFF. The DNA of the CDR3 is TGTGCCAGCACCCTCCCCGGGTACAATGAGCAGTTCTTC.

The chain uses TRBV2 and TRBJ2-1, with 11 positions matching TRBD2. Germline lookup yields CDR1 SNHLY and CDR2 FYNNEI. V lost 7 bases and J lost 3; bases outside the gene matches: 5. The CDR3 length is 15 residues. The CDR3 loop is CASKLAGGNYNEQFF. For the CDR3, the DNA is TGTGCCAGCAAGCTAGCGGGAGGCAACTACAATGAGCAGTTCTTC. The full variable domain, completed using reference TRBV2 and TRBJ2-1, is EPEVTQTPSHQVTQMGQEVILRCVPISNHLYFYWYRQILGQKVEFLVSFYNNEISEKSEIFDDQFSVERPDGSNFTLKIRSTKLEDSAMYFCASKLAGGNYNEQFFGPGTRLTVL.

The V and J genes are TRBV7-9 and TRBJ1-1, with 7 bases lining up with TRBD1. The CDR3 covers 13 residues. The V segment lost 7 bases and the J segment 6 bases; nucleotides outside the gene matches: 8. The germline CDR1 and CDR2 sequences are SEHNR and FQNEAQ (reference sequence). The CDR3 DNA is TGTGCCAGCATAGACAGGGAGCTACCTGAAGCTTTCTTT. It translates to CASIDRELPEAFF.

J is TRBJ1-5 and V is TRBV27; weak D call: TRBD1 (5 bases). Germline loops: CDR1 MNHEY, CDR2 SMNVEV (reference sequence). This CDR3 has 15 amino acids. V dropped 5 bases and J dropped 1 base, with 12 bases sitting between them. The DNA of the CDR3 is TGTGCCAGCAGTGTACTGACAGTAAGCAATCAGCCCCAGCATTTT. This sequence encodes CASSVLTVSNQPQHF.

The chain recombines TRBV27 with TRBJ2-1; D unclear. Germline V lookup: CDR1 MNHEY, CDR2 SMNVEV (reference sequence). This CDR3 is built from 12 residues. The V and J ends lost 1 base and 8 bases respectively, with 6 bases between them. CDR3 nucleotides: TGTGCCAGCAGTTTATATCCCGATGAGCAGTTCTTC. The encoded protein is CASSLYPDEQFF.